This paragraph reports one TCR beta chain. Antigen: not known. This entry is derived from a study of blood T cells in healthy people across ages. The use of a sample-barcoded 5' primer and a J-beta primer mix characterized a second PCR of roughly 6 to 12 cycles. Via MiXCR, TCRdb re-called the 5' RACE reads, giving one row per CDR3 protein. This table has 1,300,000 or so distinct CDR3 sequences, roughly 64% appearing once. Trimming took off 3 bases at V and 8 bases at J, with 13 bases between the two ends. This CDR3 spans 13 amino acids. CDR1 MNHNY and CDR2 SVGAGI come from the germline V gene (reference sequence). Notes on the study in general: Per million T cells, the diversity of TCR beta decreased roughly linearly as age advanced.

The sample consisted of blood. The receptor comes from a man between 18 and 35 years old in good health. The chain uses TRBV6-6 and TRBJ1-1; the D gene is possibly TRBD1 (6 bases). In DNA, the CDR3 is TGTGCCAGCAGTTATTCCCCGGGGGCGGAAGCTTTCTTT. It translates to CASSYSPGAEAFF.